This passage covers 30 T cell receptor beta chains from one sample sequenced in a study of T-cell reconstitution after alpha-beta-depleted transplantation in children (TCRdb year 2016). Library generation was performed with PCR. These reads were obtained on an Illumina HiSeq 2500. TCR libraries were prepared with molecular barcoding, using unique molecular identifiers to normalize TCRbeta repertoire quantification. The public sequencing data were trimmed at Q25 with fastp and processed into clonotypes with MiXCR by TCRdb, which kept only in-frame beta chains. Rows merge per CDR3 protein into single entries with the most common DNA and genes. The sample profile shows about 100,000 distinct CDR3 sequences; 6% of them were found once. The ten largest make up more than 5.5% of the sample. Explained via the paper, the time point label denotes: day 60 (about 2 months) after transplantation. The sample's treatment or condition label is to be understood as: allogeneic hematopoietic cell transplantation with graft depleted of TCRalphabeta T cells and CD19 B cells.

The input for sequencing was PBMCs, mostly from graft donor cells, taken 60 days after TCRalphabeta/CD19-depleted stem cell transplant. The receptors were sampled from a female patient under 10 years old who had a stem cell transplant for Fanconi anemia, so the T cells may come from the graft donor.

This clonotype was picked up many times. The CDR3 DNA reads as TGTGCCAGCAGCAAAAAGGGACAGGCCTCGAAGGAGCAGTACTTC. Residues: CASSKKGQASKEQYF. The V gene is TRBV21-1, the J gene TRBJ2-7; TRBD1, the D gene given by the table, was not confirmed from the DNA. TRBV21-1 is designated a pseudogene. CDR3 length: 15 amino acids.

This clonotype came up many times. The rearrangement joins TRBV7-3 to TRBJ2-7; no firm D call. This CDR3 is built from 13 residues. V was clipped by 5 bases and J by 5 bases, with 13 bases between them. In germline, CDR1 is SGHTA, CDR2 FQGTGA. The CDR3 region is CASSPRPRDEQYF. CDR3 bases: TGTGCCAGCAGCCCCCGGCCTAGGGACGAGCAGTACTTC. Combining the CDR3 with reference TRBV7-3 and TRBJ2-7 gives the whole variable domain GAGVSQTPSNKVTEKGKYVELRCDPISGHTALYWYRQSLGQGPEFLIYFQGTGAADDSGLPNDRFFAVRPEGSVSTLKIQRTERGDSAVYLCASSPRPRDEQYFGPGTRLTVT.

This clonotype occurred a few times. The chain links TRBV18 to TRBJ2-7; no firm D call. The CDR3 is made up of 12 amino acids. Germline loops: CDR1 KGHSH, CDR2 LQKENI. V lost 6 bases and J 5 bases, leaving 11 bases between the germline ends. The CDR3 DNA follows: TGTGCCAGCTCCGTCACCTTGAACGAGCAGTACTTC. Residues: CASSVTLNEQYF.

A few counts support this clonotype. This rearrangement joins TRBV28 to TRBJ2-1; D uncertain. V was shortened by 2 bases and J by 10 bases, with 12 bases between the two germline ends. This CDR3 is built from 13 residues. CDR1 is MDHEN and CDR2 is SYDVKM in the germline V gene. CDR3 DNA: TGTGCCAGCAGTTTAACGGCCCTCAGAGAGCAGTTCTTC. It is translated as CASSLTALREQFF.

The chain employs TRBV14 and TRBJ2-3, with D hard to call. V shed 4 bases and J shed 0 bases, with 17 bases lying between them. CDR1 is SGHDN and CDR2 is FVKESK in the germline V gene. The CDR3 covers 17 residues. CDR3 loop: CASSLYSSALSTDTQYF. CDR3 nucleotides: TGTGCCAGCAGCCTTTACAGTAGTGCCCTTAGCACAGATACGCAGTATTTT.

This clonotype was counted a few times. This chain joins TRBV20-1 and TRBJ2-7; 11 bases are shared with TRBD2. CDR3 length: 17 amino acids. J was trimmed by 2 bases and V by 1 base; bases with no gene match: 10. Germline assignment: CDR1 DFQATT and CDR2 SNEGSKA (reference sequence). In DNA form, the CDR3 reads TGCAGTGCTAGAGCCTCGGCGGGACTAGCGGAGACCTACGAGCAGTACTTC. Amino acids: CSARASAGLAETYEQYF.

This clonotype was seen a handful of times. Here the CDR3 reads CASSPPGQGMETQYF. CDR3 in DNA: TGCGCCAGCAGCCCCCCGGGACAGGGGATGGAGACCCAGTACTTC. The rearrangement joins TRBV5-1 to TRBJ2-5; the match to TRBD1 covers 10 bases. With V trimmed by 4 bases and J by 5 bases, 8 bases remained unmatched. Per germline, CDR1 SGHRS and CDR2 YFSETQ. This CDR3 has 15 residues.

This clonotype came up many times. The V gene is TRBV6-2 or TRBV6-3, the J gene TRBJ2-7; TRBD2 aligns across 10 bases. The V gene's germline CDR1 is MNHEY and CDR2 SVGEGT. The CDR3 runs 16 residues. Trimming took 5 bases from V and 3 from J; bases not matched to a gene: 10. DNA of the CDR3: TGTGCCAGCAGTAGGCCTAGCGGGAGTTATTTCTACGAGCAGTACTTC. Its protein is CASSRPSGSYFYEQYF.

This clonotype was seen at least ten times. The chain joins TRBV5-5 to TRBJ2-2; 8 bases align to TRBD1. Trimming took 2 bases from V and 5 from J; bases not matched to a gene: 5. The CDR3 length is 15 residues. CDR1 SGHKS and CDR2 YYEKEE come from the germline V gene (reference sequence). CDR3 sequence (DNA): TGTGCCAGCAGCTTTGACAGGGGTGGGACCGGGGAGCTGTTTTTT. Its protein is CASSFDRGGTGELFF.

This clonotype was seen ten or more times. The chain couples TRBV28 to TRBJ2-1; TRBD1 aligns across 7 bases. Germline trimming cut 8 bases from V and 4 bases from J; bases unmatched to any gene: 5. Per the germline V gene, CDR1 is MDHEN and CDR2 is SYDVKM. This CDR3 comprises 13 residues. CDR3 coding DNA: TGTGCCAGCGGGACAGAGATTTACAATGAGCAGTTCTTC. Protein: CASGTEIYNEQFF.

This clonotype was seen at least ten times. The chain carries TRBV28 and TRBJ1-1; unclear D gene. This CDR3 is built from 14 residues. Trimming left V 5 bases short and J 4 bases short, with 14 bases between. Germline V gives CDR1 MDHEN, CDR2 SYDVKM. The DNA for the CDR3 is TGTGCCAGCAGTACAATCGGGGTTAGCACTGAAGCTTTCTTT. Protein product: CASSTIGVSTEAFF.

Details on this clonotype: Being one base from a much bigger clone, this may be a read error. The chain links TRBV6-7 to TRBJ2-1; D remains unclear. TRBV6-7 is treated as an ORF (open reading frame) with a function not yet certain. The CDR3 extends over 16 amino acids. For the CDR3, the DNA is TGTGCCAACAGTTACGCCACCGACGGCGAGCGTGATGAGCAGTTCTTC. This encodes CANSYATDGERDEQFF.

In its sample, this clonotype was seen many times. The chain is built from TRBV12-3 or TRBV12-4 and TRBJ2-7; TRBD1 is a possible D gene (6 bases). The V end was cut by 7 bases, the J end by 1 base, with 14 bases between. CDR3 size: 14 residues. In nucleotides, the CDR3 is TGTGCCAGCACCCCCCGTACAGGGTCCTACGAGCAGTACTTC. It specifies CASTPRTGSYEQYF.

In its sample, this clonotype was seen many times. V gene TRBV9 combines with J gene TRBJ1-1; unclear D gene. The CDR3 has 15 residues. Germline CDR1 reads SGDLS; CDR2 reads YYNGEE. The ends were cut back, 0 bases at V and 0 bases at J, with 9 bases in the middle. The CDR3 DNA follows: TGTGCCAGCAGCGTAGCGGGATCCATGAACACTGAAGCTTTCTTT. Translating gives CASSVAGSMNTEAFF. The whole variable domain, remainder taken from reference TRBV9 and TRBJ1-1, is DSGVTQTPKHLITATGQRVTLRCSPRSGDLSVYWYQQSLDQGLQFLIQYYNGEERAKGNILERFSAQQFPDLHSELNLSSLELGDSALYFCASSVAGSMNTEAFFGQGTRLTVV.

This clonotype was counted many times. The chain is built from TRBV5-1 and TRBJ2-1; TRBD2 aligns across 14 bases. The length of the CDR3 is 17 residues. The V gene's germline CDR1 is SGHRS and CDR2 YFSETQ. V lost 3 bases to trimming and J lost 1 base; unmatched junction nucleotides: 3. The CDR3 DNA is TGCGCCAGCAGCTCGAGGACTAGCGGGAGGTCCTACAATGAGCAGTTCTTC. Its protein product is CASSSRTSGRSYNEQFF.

This clonotype showed up many times. The V and J genes are TRBV7-8 and TRBJ2-7; the D is unclear. This CDR3 comprises 11 residues. Germline V gene lookup returns CDR1 SGHVS and CDR2 FQNEAQ. Trimming shortened V by 6 bases and J by 2 bases, and 5 bases separated the two germline ends. The CDR3 coding sequence is TGTGCCAGCAGTGCGACCTACGAGCAGTACTTC. Encoded protein: CASSATYEQYF.

The sample holds many counts of this clonotype. J is TRBJ2-2 and V is TRBV7-2; D gene unclear. CDR3 length: 14 residues. Germline V gene lookup returns CDR1 SGHTA and CDR2 FQGNSA. V lost 1 base to trimming and J lost 3 bases, with 6 bases between them. This chain's CDR3 is CASSLEPYTGELFF. In DNA form, the CDR3 reads TGTGCCAGCAGCTTAGAGCCTTACACCGGGGAGCTGTTTTTT.

The DNA for the CDR3 is TGCAGTGCTAGGGGACAGGGCCCTCTCACCTACGAGCAGTACTTC. It is translated as CSARGQGPLTYEQYF. The rearrangement uses TRBV20-1 and TRBJ2-7; 9 bases agree with TRBD1. The CDR3 consists of 15 residues. The germline gives CDR1 DFQATT, CDR2 SNEGSKA (reference sequence). J gave up 2 bases and V 3 bases, and 8 bases lay outside the gene matches.

At least ten counts were recorded for this clonotype. The rearrangement joins TRBV7-2 to TRBJ2-3, with a possible D match to TRBD1 (5 bases). CDR1 and CDR2 (germline): SGHTA, FQGNSA. With 3 bases removed from V and 0 bases from J, the gap between germline ends came to 7 bases. The CDR3 is 14 residues long. CDR3: CASSFWGSTDTQYF. In DNA, the CDR3 is TGTGCCAGCAGCTTTTGGGGCAGCACAGATACGCAGTATTTT.

This clonotype was counted ten times or more. This chain connects TRBV20-1 to TRBJ2-3; 7 nucleotides agree with TRBD2. The CDR3 runs to 14 residues. Unmatched junction bases numbered 3, after V lost 2 bases and J lost 1 base. Germline V gene data show CDR1 as DFQATT and CDR2 as SNEGSKA (reference sequence). DNA of the CDR3: TGCAGTGCTAGACTGGCGGGGGGCACAGATACGCAGTATTTT. It yields the protein CSARLAGGTDTQYF.

The chain carries TRBV11-1 and TRBJ2-3; TRBD2 matches 10 bases. Germline-derived CDR1 and CDR2 are SGHAT and FQDESV (reference sequence). V dropped 3 bases and J dropped 4; count of bases not matched to a gene: 13. CDR3 length: 18 residues. The CDR3 sequence: CASSLWPSGSLGADTQYF. The CDR3 bases are TGTGCCAGCAGCTTGTGGCCTAGCGGGAGTTTAGGGGCAGATACGCAGTATTTT.

Many counts were recorded for this clonotype. V gene TRBV24-1 combines with J gene TRBJ2-2; 7 nucleotides agree with TRBD1. The germline gives CDR1 KGHDR, CDR2 SFDVKD. The V segment lost 3 bases and the J segment 1 base; nucleotides outside the gene matches: 4. The CDR3 is 16 amino acids. The DNA for the CDR3 is TGTGCCACCAGTGATAGGACAGGAGGGAACACCGGGGAGCTGTTTTTT. This encodes CATSDRTGGNTGELFF.

This clonotype was picked up many times. The chain has TRBV27 and TRBJ2-2; D is undetermined. This CDR3 has 15 amino acids. In germline, CDR1 is MNHEY, CDR2 SMNVEV (reference sequence). Trimming pared 0 bases from V and 6 bases from J, leaving 11 bases between. CDR3 in DNA: TGTGCCAGCAGTTTATCGGGCGGAGCACCCGGGGAGCTGTTTTTT. Translated: CASSLSGGAPGELFF.

This clonotype came up many times. The V and J genes are TRBV6-1 and TRBJ1-1; 7 bases are shared with TRBD1. CDR3 length equals 15 residues. After removal of 3 bases from V and 10 bases from J, the junction contained 14 bases not matched to a gene. Germline CDR1 MNHNS, CDR2 SASEGT. The DNA for the CDR3 is TGTGCCAGCAGTGACCCAAGACAGGGCAGGAGTTTAGCTTTCTTT. Translation gives CASSDPRQGRSLAFF.

This clonotype was counted only a few times. The chain joins TRBV5-1 to TRBJ2-5; 9 bases map to TRBD2. There are 15 residues in the CDR3. Per germline, CDR1 SGHRS and CDR2 YFSETQ. J was trimmed by 5 bases and V by 6 bases; bases with no gene match: 11. The CDR3 DNA follows: TGCGCCAGCAACGACGCAGGGACTAGCCGGGAGACCCAGTACTTC. Amino acid sequence: CASNDAGTSRETQYF.

This clonotype appeared many times. V is TRBV20-1 and J is TRBJ2-3; D gene ambiguous. The V gene's germline CDR1 is DFQATT and CDR2 SNEGSKA (reference sequence). V was shortened by 4 bases and J by 4 bases, with 12 bases between the two germline ends. This CDR3 is built from 13 residues. The CDR3 is CSAKERPADTQYF. The CDR3 DNA reads as TGCAGTGCTAAGGAGAGGCCGGCAGATACGCAGTATTTT.

There are a few counts of this clonotype. This sequence joins TRBV12-3 or TRBV12-4 and TRBJ2-1; D is perhaps TRBD2 (6 bases). The ends were cut back, 11 bases at V and 5 bases at J, with 19 bases in the middle. The CDR3 length is 14 residues. Written as DNA, the CDR3 is TGTGCCTGCCGCGCGGGGATATTCAACAATGAGCAGTTCTTC. This encodes CACRAGIFNNEQFF.

The chain is built from TRBV20-1 and TRBJ2-1; 13 bases are a match to TRBD2. The V and J ends lost 8 bases and 6 bases, in that order; junction bases with no gene match: 7. Germline V gene lookup returns CDR1 DFQATT and CDR2 SNEGSKA (reference sequence). The CDR3 has 14 residues. CDR3 residues: CSSVTSGGANEQFF. The CDR3 DNA reads TGCAGTTCAGTAACTAGCGGGGGGGCCAATGAGCAGTTCTTC.

This clonotype came up many times. V is TRBV28 and J is TRBJ1-1; TRBD1 aligns across 10 bases. The germline CDR1 and CDR2 sequences are MDHEN and SYDVKM. This CDR3 comprises 16 residues. V was pared by 4 bases and J by 5 bases, with 10 bases of the junction left unmatched. CDR3 sequence reads: CASSYHLRTGGTEAFF. The CDR3 coding sequence is TGTGCCAGCAGTTACCACCTACGGACAGGGGGAACTGAAGCTTTCTTT.

This clonotype was recorded many times. This chain links TRBV11-2 with TRBJ1-5, with D possibly TRBD1 on 5 matching bases. Germline V gene lookup returns CDR1 SGHAT and CDR2 FQNNGV. V gave up 4 bases and J gave up 6 bases, with 10 bases separating them. The CDR3 sequence is 13 residues long. In DNA form, the CDR3 reads TGTGCCAGCAGCTACGGACAACTTCAGCCCCAGCATTTT. Translating gives CASSYGQLQPQHF.